The 8 T cell receptor beta chains below all came from one sample that was sequenced in a study of T cell changes during pregnancy in multiple sclerosis. TCRdb's table, derived via immunoSEQ multiplex PCR, lists solely in-frame clones and lacks some. This table has 15,000 to 25,000 clones, 88% appearing once. The source material was CD8+ T cells from peripheral blood mononuclear cells, sampled in the third trimester of pregnancy. These receptors were taken from a female donor in good health, enrolled as a control in a pregnancy study.

The table lists this clone with a count of one. This chain links TRBV29-1 with TRBJ1-5, with TRBD1 matching 9 bases. The germline V gene has CDR1 SQVTM and CDR2 ANQGSEA. Trimming at V came to 7 bases and at J to 5 bases, leaving 9 bases not matched to a gene. The CDR3 sequence is 14 residues long. The CDR3 reads CSGQGDLEDQPQHF. The CDR3 coding sequence is TGCAGCGGACAGGGGGATTTGGAGGATCAGCCCCAGCATTTT.

The chain uses TRBV7-8 and TRBJ2-2; 9 positions agree with TRBD2. The V gene's germline CDR1 is SGHVS and CDR2 FQNEAQ. CDR3 length: 16 amino acids. Trimming removed 2 bases from V and 2 bases from J; junction bases left unmatched: 3. This CDR3 reads CASSLKAGGNTGELFF. The CDR3, as DNA: TGTGCCAGCAGCTTAAAAGCGGGAGGCAACACCGGGGAGCTGTTTTTT.

This chain joins TRBV6-5 and TRBJ2-3; a weak D match, TRBD1 (6 bases). CDR1 and CDR2 from the germline V gene are MNHEY and SVGAGI. V lost 2 bases, J lost 1 base, and 13 bases lay in between. The CDR3 has 16 amino acids. Here the CDR3 DNA reads TGTGCCAGCAGTTACATTCCGGCAGGGGGCACAGATACGCAGTATTTT. It is translated as CASSYIPAGGTDTQYF.

The chain couples TRBV4-1 to TRBJ1-1; D possibly corresponds to TRBD1 (6 bases). Per germline, CDR1 MGHRA and CDR2 YSYEKL. The CDR3 consists of 14 residues. V was trimmed by 11 bases and J by 2 bases, leaving 18 bases between them. As DNA, the CDR3 is TGCGCCTCCCACCCGGGACACACAAACACTGAAGCTTTCTTT. Amino acids: CASHPGHTNTEAFF.

This clone was counted once. The V gene is TRBV29-1, the J gene TRBJ1-2, with 8 bases fitting TRBD1. From germline, CDR1 is SQVTM and CDR2 ANQGSEA. J lost 5 bases, V lost 0 bases, and 5 bases had no gene match. CDR3 length equals 14 residues. As DNA, the CDR3 is TGCAGCGTTGAAGAACAGGGGGGACTTTATGGCTACACCTTC. Translation: CSVEEQGGLYGYTF.

This clone has just one count. DNA for the CDR3: TGTGCCAGCAGTGAAGAGGGCAGTTACAATGAGCAGTTCTTC. It encodes CASSEEGSYNEQFF. V is TRBV25-1 and J is TRBJ2-1, with D perhaps matching TRBD2 (5 bases). Germline loops: CDR1 MGHDK, CDR2 SYGVNS. This CDR3 spans 14 amino acids. With 2 bases removed from V and 4 bases from J, the gap between germline ends came to 9 bases.

The chain recombines TRBV15 with TRBJ2-5, with 9 nucleotides matching TRBD1. The J segment lost 5 bases and the V segment lost 0 bases, leaving 10 bases of the junction unmatched. The CDR3 runs to 17 residues. CDR1 LNHNV and CDR2 YYDKDF come from the germline V gene (reference sequence). DNA for the CDR3: TGTGCCACCAGCAGAGATCTAGGACAGGGGCCATATGAGACCCAGTACTTC. It specifies CATSRDLGQGPYETQYF.

The chain couples TRBV27 to TRBJ1-5; D is perhaps TRBD1 (6 bases). V was trimmed by 3 bases and J by 5 bases, leaving 14 bases between them. The CDR3 is 15 residues long. In germline, CDR1 is MNHEY, CDR2 SMNVEV (reference sequence). This CDR3 is CASSFGRGSYQPQHF. The CDR3 coding sequence is TGTGCCAGCAGTTTTGGCAGGGGATCCTATCAGCCCCAGCATTTT.